This T cell receptor (beta chain) was captured by sequencing in a study of shared clonotypes between healthy human individuals (dated by TCRdb to 2020 to 2021). Study-wide context: The cohort included three men and a couple of women between 18 and 49 years of age. Per donor, three plates each were used for CD4 naive and CD4 memory, two for CD8 naive, and one for CD8 memory. To estimate repertoire size and how much clonotypes are shared between individuals, the study performed deep sequencing of blood TCR repertoires from a few healthy adults. Different laboratories and diverse techniques were used to prepare libraries and sequence TCR repertoires, to increase sequencing depth and limit assay-specific biases. Leukapheresis yielded between about 0.9 and 9 billion PBMCs per donor.

General conclusions and limits of the study: About 5% of naive CD4, 3% to 3.5% of naive CD8, roughly 2.5% of memory CD4, and over 0.35% of memory CD8 clonotypes were shared across a handful of donors. Sampling was limited to blood, and TCR repertoires in tissue likely differ from TCR repertoires in blood. Even with the large sequencing depth, rarefaction of the sorted-subset datasets indicated that sequencing was incomplete. The genetic and exposure-history diversity represented was limited by the small number of donors. Pairwise subsampling indicated that sequencing depth was expected to affect the degree of clonotype sharing among donors. Compared with non-shared clonotypes, clonotypes shared by all four sorted-subset donors had higher generation probabilities. Larger estimated clonotype richness was generally found for naive subsets than for memory subsets.

V sheds 6 bases and J sheds 10 bases, leaving 19 bases between their ends. The CDR3 contains 13 residues, cysteine and phenylalanine counted. Of all the DNA, just the CDR3 is kept, 39 bases in frame from base 1. The germline V gene provides CDR1 MNHEY and CDR2 SVGAGI. With regard to this clone: Its cognate antigen has yet to be identified. Base qualities are not at hand, and no much larger clone is one base apart.

Using the deep immunoSEQ assay, TCR CDR3 regions were amplified from genomic DNA by multiplex PCR. Genomic DNA extracted from each cell subset was distributed evenly over all wells of several immunoSEQ 96-well plates, and each plate served as one replicate. Each replicate PCR for sorted subsets received around 200 ng genomic DNA, equal to 30,000 or so T cell genomes. Purified libraries were quantified with a Qubit 3.0 fluorometer, sized on a Bioanalyzer 2100, and re-quantified with the KAPA Library Quantification kit. Each immunoSEQ 96-well plate was sequenced on its own single-read 150-cycle Illumina NextSeq 550 flow cell. The study's own analysis went as follows. Because only junctional sequences without quality scores were contained in the immunoSEQ output, filtering matching that applied to full-length reads could not be performed. Sequences were annotated with PyIR, a Python wrapper for IgBLAST v1.9, and V/J genes and CDR3 were assigned using IMGT germline references. Reads were filtered out if the reads had weak V/J assignments (E-value above 1e-6), no CDR3, stop codons, out-of-frame junctions, or ambiguous translated residues. V3J clonotypes were defined as sequences sharing an identical inferred V gene, J gene, and CDR3 amino acid sequence. Percentage overlap between repertoires was computed as shared unique clonotypes divided by the size of the smaller repertoire. Richness of each repertoire was evaluated using RTK rarefaction, the Chao1 estimator, and Recon v2.1 estimates of unobserved clonotypes. Generation probabilities for all TCRbeta clonotypes obtained by the gDNA method from a handful of donors were computed using OLGA. This immuneACCESS table, as held by TCRdb, lists in-frame sequences with V and J called but not all clones. Of the missing ones, under half trace to an unresolved V gene in checked studies; the others have no known cause. V, J and clone size were drawn from that table, and D and trimming were deduced from the DNA. In all, the sample holds about 2 million clones, and 85% to 95% of those were seen once. The top ten hold roughly 0.13% of the sample.

Donors were healthy HIV-negative adults with no recently reported acute infections or vaccinations. Every donor was a Caucasian adult residing in Nashville, Tennessee, USA. CD4+ T cells were enriched by magnetic negative selection; naive cells were then positively selected on CD45RA, and the negative fraction formed the memory subset. After blood collection by leukapheresis, PBMCs were isolated using Ficoll-Histopaque density gradient centrifugation and then cryopreserved in the vapor phase of liquid nitrogen. Analytical flow cytometry was used to check the purity and quantity of every magnetically sorted T cell population. Genomic DNA was isolated from each sorted fraction and quantified by UV absorbance on a Nanodrop 2000c.

Sequencing was done on a sample of naive CD4+ T cells sorted from blood. The meaning of the sample's cell subset or site label: CD45RA+ positively selected. The chain is assembled from TRBV6-5 and TRBJ2-7; too little of a D gene remains to name it. This receptor was taken from a man younger than 35 in good health. The DNA sequence is as follows: TGTGCCAGCAGCGGCCCTAAAGGGTATCCTCAGTACTTC. Translation gives CASSGPKGYPQYF.